The 11 T cell receptor beta chains reported below all come from one sample, sequenced in a study of CXCR3-negative and CXCR3-positive naive CD8 T cells. Overall study results and limits: Naive cells with CXCR3 showed TRB CDR3s that were more hydrophobic than those in CXCR3-negative naive cells.

The libraries of TRB cDNA were prepared using 5' RACE with UMI labels. Each CDR3 protein gets one entry in TCRdb, which reprocessed the 5' RACE reads and gives no DNA. Recorded for this sample: about 150,000 distinct CDR3 sequences. Their antigens are not known. Sequencing input: naive CXCR3+ CD8+ T cells from blood. Subset in this sample: CD45RO-CCR7+CD27+CD95- naive CD8+ T cells expressing CXCR3 (TNR3+). The source is a human donor in good health. Some clones in this sample may be carry-over from other donors' samples.

CDR3 loop: CATSDPRDIGSTDTQYF. V is TRBV24-1 and J is TRBJ2-3; lacking DNA, the TRBD1 call made by TCRdb goes unchecked. Germline CDR1 and CDR2: KGHDR and SFDVKD. The CDR3 is 17 residues long.

The gene calls are TRBV2 and TRBJ1-1; TCRdb's D call, TRBD1, is unchecked because there is no DNA. Germline CDR1 and CDR2: SNHLY and FYNNEI. This CDR3 is 14 amino acids long. CDR3 region: CASRTTGSKAEAFF.

The rearrangement joins TRBV7-9 to TRBJ2-7; with no DNA, the TCRdb D assignment of TRBD1 cannot be verified. The CDR3 has 12 residues. Per the germline V gene, CDR1 is SEHNR and CDR2 is FQNEAQ (reference sequence). This chain's CDR3 is CASSPPGLEQYF.

This sequence joins TRBV11-3 and TRBJ2-1. The CDR3 length is 14 residues. Germline V gene sequence: CDR1 SGHNT, CDR2 YENEEA. CDR3 in amino acids: CASSLEGDRNEQFF.

The V gene is TRBV23-1, the J gene TRBJ2-7; with no DNA, the TCRdb D assignment of TRBD1 cannot be verified. TRBV23-1 is an ORF for which the function is uncertain. CDR3 length equals 15 residues. CDR3 amino acids: CASSQSGTGFHEQYF.

The V and J genes are TRBV29-1 and TRBJ2-2; with no DNA, the TCRdb D assignment of TRBD1 cannot be verified. The CDR3 has 13 amino acids. Germline loops: CDR1 SQVTM, CDR2 ANQGSEA. This CDR3 is CSVVSRDPGELFF.

V usage is TRBV2 and J usage is TRBJ1-1. The CDR3 contains 15 residues. Germline V gene data show CDR1 as SNHLY and CDR2 as FYNNEI. CDR3 protein: CASSESLPGNTEAFF.

The gene calls are TRBV19 and TRBJ1-2; TCRdb outputs TRBD1, but without DNA this stays unchecked. This CDR3 is 14 amino acids long. CDR1 and CDR2 (germline): LNHDA, SQIVND (reference sequence). The CDR3 protein is CASSILDRGGGYTF.

The CDR3 sequence is CASRDRVNTEAFF. The J gene is TRBJ1-1, the V gene TRBV2; as DNA is missing, the TRBD1 call by TCRdb cannot be tested. Germline-derived CDR1 and CDR2 are SNHLY and FYNNEI. This CDR3 region has 13 residues.

This chain uses TRBV10-3 with TRBJ2-5; the D gene TCRdb calls, TRBD2, cannot be checked with no DNA. This CDR3 has 18 amino acids. From germline, CDR1 is ENHRY and CDR2 SYGVKD. CDR3 loop: CAISDMAGGTLQQETQYF.

The V and J genes are TRBV6-5 and TRBJ2-1; the TRBD2 assignment by TCRdb is unverifiable without DNA. The CDR3 sequence is 16 residues long. Per germline, CDR1 MNHEY and CDR2 SVGAGI. The CDR3 loop is CASSSGGRSSYNEQFF.